One T cell receptor beta chain is described in this entry. Some clones are missing from TCRdb's copy, which holds only in-frame ones; the method was immunoSEQ multiplex PCR. The sample consists of about 21,000 clones, around 87% of them appearing once. This record comes from a study of OX40 agonist ivuxolimab in advanced cancers. The CDR3 has 14 amino acids. Trimming shortened V by 7 bases and J by 0 bases, and 9 bases separated the two germline ends. Germline V gene sequence: CDR1 SNHLY, CDR2 FYNNEI. The material was CD4+ or CD8+ T cells sorted from blood, obtained in a trial of the OX40 agonist ivuxolimab. This chain connects TRBV2 to TRBJ2-2; tentative D call: TRBD1 (6 bases). This TCR came from an adult with an advanced solid tumor such as melanoma, head and neck, liver or kidney cancer. The CDR3 sequence: CASKGVANTGELFF. In DNA form, the CDR3 reads TGTGCCAGCAAGGGGGTCGCGAACACCGGGGAGCTGTTTTTT. The full variable domain, completed using reference TRBV2 and TRBJ2-2, is EPEVTQTPSHQVTQMGQEVILRCVPISNHLYFYWYRQILGQKVEFLVSFYNNEISEKSEIFDDQFSVERPDGSNFTLKIRSTKLEDSAMYFCASKGVANTGELFFGEGSRLTVL.